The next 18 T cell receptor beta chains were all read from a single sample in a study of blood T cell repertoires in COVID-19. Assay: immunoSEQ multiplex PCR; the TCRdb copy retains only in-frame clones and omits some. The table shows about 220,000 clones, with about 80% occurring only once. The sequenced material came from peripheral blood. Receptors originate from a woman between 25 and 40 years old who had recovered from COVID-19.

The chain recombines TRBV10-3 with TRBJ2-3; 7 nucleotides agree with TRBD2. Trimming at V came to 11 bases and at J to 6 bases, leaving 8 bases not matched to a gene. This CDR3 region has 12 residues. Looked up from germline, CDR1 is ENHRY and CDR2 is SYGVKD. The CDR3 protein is CALGGVGDTQYF. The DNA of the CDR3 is TGTGCCCTGGGAGGGGTGGGGGATACGCAGTATTTT.

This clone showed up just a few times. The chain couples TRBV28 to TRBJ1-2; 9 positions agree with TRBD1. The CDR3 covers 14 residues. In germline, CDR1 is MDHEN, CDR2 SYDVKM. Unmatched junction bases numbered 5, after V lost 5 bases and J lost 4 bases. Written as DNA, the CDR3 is TGTGCCAGCAGTCTAGCGGACAGGGGCTATGGCTACACCTTC. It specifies CASSLADRGYGYTF.

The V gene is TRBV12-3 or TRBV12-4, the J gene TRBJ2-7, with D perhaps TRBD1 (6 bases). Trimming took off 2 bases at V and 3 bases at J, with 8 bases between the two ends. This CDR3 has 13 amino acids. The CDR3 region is CASSLQQGYEQYF. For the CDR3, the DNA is TGTGCCAGCAGTTTACAACAGGGCTACGAGCAGTACTTC.

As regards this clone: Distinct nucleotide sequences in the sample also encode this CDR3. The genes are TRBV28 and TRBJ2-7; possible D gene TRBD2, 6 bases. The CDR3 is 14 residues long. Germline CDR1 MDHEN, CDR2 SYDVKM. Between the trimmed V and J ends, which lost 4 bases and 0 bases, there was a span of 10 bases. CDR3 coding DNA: TGTGCCAGCAGTTCTCGGGACTCCTCCTACGAGCAGTACTTC. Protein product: CASSSRDSSYEQYF.

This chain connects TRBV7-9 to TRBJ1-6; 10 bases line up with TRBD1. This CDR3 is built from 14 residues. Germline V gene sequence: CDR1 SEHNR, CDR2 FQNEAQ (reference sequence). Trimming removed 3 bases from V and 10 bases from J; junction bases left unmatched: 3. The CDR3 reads CASSFGTGDSPLHF. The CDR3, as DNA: TGTGCCAGCAGCTTTGGGACAGGGGACTCACCCCTCCACTTT.

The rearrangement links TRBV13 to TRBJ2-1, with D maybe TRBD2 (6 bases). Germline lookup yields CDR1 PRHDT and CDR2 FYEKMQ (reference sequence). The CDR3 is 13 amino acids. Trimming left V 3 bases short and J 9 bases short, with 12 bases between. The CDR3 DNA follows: TGTGCCAGCAGCTTGGGCGGGAAGGGTGAGCAGTTCTTC. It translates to CASSLGGKGEQFF. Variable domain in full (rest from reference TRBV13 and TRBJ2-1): AAGVIQSPRHLIKEKRETATLKCYPIPRHDTVYWYQQGPGQDPQFLISFYEKMQSDKGSIPDRFSAQQFSDYHSELNMSSLELGDSALYFCASSLGGKGEQFFGPGTRLTVL.

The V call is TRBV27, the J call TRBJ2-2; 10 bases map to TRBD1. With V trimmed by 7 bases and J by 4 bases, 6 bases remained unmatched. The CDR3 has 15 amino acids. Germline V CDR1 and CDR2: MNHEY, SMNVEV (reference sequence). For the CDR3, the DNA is TGTGCCAGCACCCGGGACAGGGGAGTCACCGGGGAGCTGTTTTTT. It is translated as CASTRDRGVTGELFF.

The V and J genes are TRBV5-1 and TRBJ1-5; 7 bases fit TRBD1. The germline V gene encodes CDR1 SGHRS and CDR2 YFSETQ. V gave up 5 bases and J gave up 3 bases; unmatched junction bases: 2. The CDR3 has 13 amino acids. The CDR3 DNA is TGCGCCAGCAGAGGACAGGACAATCAGCCCCAGCATTTT. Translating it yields CASRGQDNQPQHF.

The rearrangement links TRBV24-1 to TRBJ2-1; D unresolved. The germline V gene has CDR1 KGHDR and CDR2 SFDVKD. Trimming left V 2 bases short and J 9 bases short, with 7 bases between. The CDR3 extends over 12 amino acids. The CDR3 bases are TGTGCCACCAGTGATTACCAGGTTGAGCAGTTCTTC. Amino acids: CATSDYQVEQFF.

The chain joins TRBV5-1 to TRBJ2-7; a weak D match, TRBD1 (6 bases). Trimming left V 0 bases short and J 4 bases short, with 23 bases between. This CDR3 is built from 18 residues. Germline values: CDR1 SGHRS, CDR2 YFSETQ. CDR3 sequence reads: CASSLAAGQMFEVYEQYF. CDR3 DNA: TGCGCCAGCAGCTTGGCTGCCGGACAGATGTTTGAAGTTTACGAGCAGTACTTC.

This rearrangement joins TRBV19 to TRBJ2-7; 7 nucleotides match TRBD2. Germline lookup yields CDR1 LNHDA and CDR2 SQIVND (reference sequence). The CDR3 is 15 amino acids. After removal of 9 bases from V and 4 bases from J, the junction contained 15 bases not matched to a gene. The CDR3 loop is CASQYGPGGFYEQYF. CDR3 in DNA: TGTGCCAGCCAGTATGGACCGGGAGGTTTTTACGAGCAGTACTTC.

The CDR3 protein is CASSYQGERGGYTF. For the CDR3, the DNA is TGTGCCAGCAGTTATCAAGGGGAAAGGGGTGGCTACACCTTC. V and J are TRBV6-6 and TRBJ1-2; possibly TRBD1 for D (5 bases). Trimming shortened V by 3 bases and J by 7 bases, and 15 bases separated the two germline ends. Germline loops: CDR1 MNHNY, CDR2 SVGAGI (reference sequence). This CDR3 region has 14 residues.

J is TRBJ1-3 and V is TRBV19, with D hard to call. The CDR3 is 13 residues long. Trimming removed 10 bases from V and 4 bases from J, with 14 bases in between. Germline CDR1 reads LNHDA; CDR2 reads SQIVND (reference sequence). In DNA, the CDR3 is TGTGCCACCACCAGGTCCTCCGGAAACACCATATATTTT. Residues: CATTRSSGNTIYF.

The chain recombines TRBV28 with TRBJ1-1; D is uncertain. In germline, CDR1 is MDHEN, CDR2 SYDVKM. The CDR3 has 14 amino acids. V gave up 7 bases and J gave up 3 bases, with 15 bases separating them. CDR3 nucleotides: TGTGCCAGCACCTGGGTTGGGCTGCACACTGAAGCTTTCTTT. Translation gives CASTWVGLHTEAFF.

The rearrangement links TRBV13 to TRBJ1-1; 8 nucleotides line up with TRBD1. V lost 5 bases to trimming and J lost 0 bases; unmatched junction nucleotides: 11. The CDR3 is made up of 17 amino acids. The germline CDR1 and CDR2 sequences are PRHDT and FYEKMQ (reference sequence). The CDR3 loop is CASSLGQARALNTEAFF. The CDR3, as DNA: TGTGCCAGCAGCCTGGGACAGGCCCGAGCCCTGAACACTGAAGCTTTCTTT.

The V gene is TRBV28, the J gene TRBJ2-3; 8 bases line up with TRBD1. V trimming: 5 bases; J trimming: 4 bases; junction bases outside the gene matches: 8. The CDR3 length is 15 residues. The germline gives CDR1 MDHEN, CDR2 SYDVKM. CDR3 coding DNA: TGTGCCAGCAGTCCCACGGACAGGGTATCAGATACGCAGTATTTT. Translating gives CASSPTDRVSDTQYF.

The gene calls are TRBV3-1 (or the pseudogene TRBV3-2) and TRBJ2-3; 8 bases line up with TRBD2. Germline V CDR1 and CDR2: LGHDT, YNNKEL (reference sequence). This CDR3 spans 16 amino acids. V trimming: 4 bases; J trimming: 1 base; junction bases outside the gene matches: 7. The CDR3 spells CASSPWRTSRTDTQYF. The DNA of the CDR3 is TGTGCCAGCAGCCCCTGGCGGACTAGCCGCACAGATACGCAGTATTTT.

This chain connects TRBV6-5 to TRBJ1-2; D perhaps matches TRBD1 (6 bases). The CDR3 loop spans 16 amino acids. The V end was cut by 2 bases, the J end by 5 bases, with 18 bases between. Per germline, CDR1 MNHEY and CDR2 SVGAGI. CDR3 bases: TGTGCCAGCAGTTACGGAACGAACAGGGAGCTATATGGCTACACCTTC. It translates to CASSYGTNRELYGYTF.